Sequencing of this T cell receptor (beta chain) was carried out in a study of radiotherapy plus CTLA-4 blockade in lung cancer (dated by TCRdb to 2016 to 2019). Regarding the study in general: Objective responses occurred in 18% of enrolled patients, and 25% to 40% achieved disease control.

The library was prepared using the immunoSEQ multiplex PCR assay. Entries here come from immuneACCESS through TCRdb and include only in-frame sequences with V and J called. Some clones fail to appear in such tables; in the studies checked, an unresolved V gene covers under half of the shortfall, and the cause of the remainder is unknown. The sample table records around 70,000 clones; approximately 79% of these occur just once. The top ten clones comprise approximately 16% of the sample. The paper as a whole reports these results and caveats: Early dynamic changes in blood T cell clones, together with increased serum interferon-beta after radiation, were reported as the strongest predictors of response. TCR clones derived from tumors expanded in peripheral blood after treatment with radiotherapy and ipilimumab.

With respect to this clone: This receptor's antigen is unknown. No per-base quality is available; no much larger clone lies one base away.

From cysteine to phenylalanine, the CDR3 is 16 amino acids long. Solely the CDR3 DNA is kept, with 48 bases framed from the first base. Based on the germline V gene, the CDR1 and CDR2 sequences are SGHVS and FNYEAQ. For this chain, trimming is 5 bases at the V end and 4 bases at the J end, and the number of junction bases without a gene match is 8. In this study, focal radiation therapy paired with CTLA-4 blockade (ipilimumab) was tested in patients who had chemo-refractory metastatic non-small-cell lung cancer. This receptor chain uses TRBV7-6 and TRBJ2-3, with 11 central nucleotides matching TRBD1. This clonotype was obtained from a human donor with non-small cell lung cancer whose response to radiotherapy plus ipilimumab could not be evaluated. Some clones in this sample may be carry-over from other donors' samples. The specimen was peripheral blood, collected from a patient treated with radiotherapy plus ipilimumab. The CDR3 corresponds to CASSRFGQGAADTQYF. Here is the DNA: TGTGCCAGCAGCCGCTTCGGACAGGGGGCTGCAGATACGCAGTATTTT.